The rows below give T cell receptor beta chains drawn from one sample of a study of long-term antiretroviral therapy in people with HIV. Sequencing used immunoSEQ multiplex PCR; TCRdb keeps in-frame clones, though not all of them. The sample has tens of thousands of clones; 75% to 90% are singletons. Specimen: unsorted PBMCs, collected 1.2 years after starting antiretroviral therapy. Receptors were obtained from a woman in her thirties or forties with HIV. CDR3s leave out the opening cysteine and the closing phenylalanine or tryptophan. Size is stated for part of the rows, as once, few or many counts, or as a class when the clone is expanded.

ASSEALLGLAGGEQY TRBJ2-7 TRBV6-1 NA
ASSLAAGAYEQY TRBJ2-7 TRBV5-1 NA
ASSENRVVRAF TRBJ1-1 TRBV6-1 NA
ASSFSGNNQPQH TRBJ1-5 TRBV28 NA
ASRALGKQF TRBJ2-1 TRBV6-1 NA
ASSLGLAGVETQY TRBJ2-5 TRBV7-7 once
ASSPGGSNQPQH TRBJ1-5 TRBV5-1 NA
ASSDGTGELF TRBJ2-2 TRBV6-4 NA
ASSLVSDTEAF TRBJ1-1 TRBV7-6 NA
ASSLQGPNTGELF TRBJ2-2 TRBV2 NA
ASSFADQPQH TRBJ1-5 TRBV7-9 few
ASSFGPLGSLDYEQY TRBJ2-7 TRBV7-6 large
ASSKIANEQY TRBJ2-7 TRBV6-5 NA
SVEEGGDTQY TRBJ2-3 TRBV29-1 NA
ASSLAVAGEETQY TRBJ2-5 TRBV28 few
ASSPGGINQPQH TRBJ1-5 TRBV6-5 NA
ASSGGVYSNQPQH TRBJ1-5 TRBV18 NA
ASSLGIARETQY TRBJ2-5 TRBV7-9 NA
ASSSRLGGAGSEQY TRBJ2-7 TRBV27 NA
ASSFQPGQSLYEQY TRBJ2-7 TRBV14 NA
ASRDPQGNQPQH TRBJ1-5 TRBV6-5 NA
ASSPDSATNEKLF TRBJ1-4 TRBV9 once
ASGQGPLGNQPQH TRBJ1-5 TRBV19 NA
ASTMGAGDTEAF TRBJ1-1 TRBV19 NA
ATRGQGAGDEQF TRBJ2-1 TRBV10-3 NA
ASRLGTPRKYTGELF TRBJ2-2 TRBV12-2 NA
ASSLVGQVYGNTIY TRBJ1-3 TRBV7-2 once
ASSFGGDNQPQH TRBJ1-5 TRBV5-6 NA
ASARGADNQPQH TRBJ1-5 TRBV28 NA
ASSLISVVREGTDTQY TRBJ2-3 TRBV7-2 once
ASSFGIGTGSSYNEQF TRBJ2-1 TRBV5-1 NA
ASSLVLVPGGGYEQF TRBJ2-1 TRBV7-8 NA
ASSLAAARADTQY TRBJ2-3 TRBV5-1 NA
ASSSGGGRAF TRBJ1-1 TRBV5-6 NA
ASSLRGETQY TRBJ2-5 TRBV7-2 once
ASSLGGVVSREQY TRBJ2-7 TRBV7-8 few
ASSSLRADTQY TRBJ2-3 TRBV27 NA
ASSLALDGTGGTYEQY TRBJ2-7 TRBV5-8 NA
ASSAAGEPYGYT TRBJ1-2 TRBV27 NA
ASSLEKGTGLGQPQH TRBJ1-5 TRBV7-8 NA
SVEVGGESYEQY TRBJ2-7 TRBV29-1 NA
ASSLGQGAPDTIY TRBJ1-3 TRBV5-1 large
ASSHGLASTLAYEQY TRBJ2-7 TRBV4-3 NA
SVEENGLNEQF TRBJ2-1 TRBV29-1 NA
ASSESRGKGTQY TRBJ2-5 TRBV6-1 NA
ASSSRPRTFSYEQY TRBJ2-7 TRBV9 NA
ASSTTRTVSYEQY TRBJ2-7 TRBV19 NA
ASSYRGESYEQY TRBJ2-7 TRBV19 NA
ASRQNTEAF TRBJ1-1 TRBV5-1 once
ASSTGGEYIQY TRBJ2-4 TRBV28 NA
ASSADAAGVLYGYT TRBJ1-2 TRBV6-1 few
ASIDNSNYGYT TRBJ1-2 TRBV6-1 NA
ASSTPGTGDEKLF TRBJ1-4 TRBV4-1 NA
ASSFVSGAYNEQF TRBJ2-1 TRBV5-1 NA
ATSRDRGREQY TRBJ2-7 TRBV15 NA
ASSVAGGRGETQY TRBJ2-5 TRBV9 NA
ASSETRTTEAF TRBJ1-1 TRBV2 few
ASSGGKADNEQF TRBJ2-1 TRBV5-4 NA
ASSGVRDDEQY TRBJ2-7 TRBV2 once